What follows are 14 T cell receptor beta chains derived from one specimen sequenced in a study of T-cell memory formation after mild COVID-19. TCRdb reprocessed the 5' RACE reads with MiXCR, giving one entry per CDR3 protein. The sample carries roughly 400,000 distinct CDR3 sequences, around 17% recorded once. Sequencing was carried out using PBMCs or a T cell subset sorted from them (not recorded which). The receptors shown here come from a man aged 18 to 30 who had mild COVID-19 (a few samples of this study predate the infection). Cell type and time point are not known.

CDR3 sequence reads: CASSQDLPSGNTIYF. The CDR3, as DNA: TGCGCCAGCAGCCAAGATCTCCCATCTGGAAACACCATATATTTT. The chain recombines TRBV4-3 with TRBJ1-3; no definite D call. The CDR3 covers 15 residues. Per the germline V gene, CDR1 is LGHNA and CDR2 is YSLEER. Between the trimmed V and J ends, which lost 0 bases and 1 base, there was a span of 7 bases.

In this sample, this clonotype turned up a few times. The chain combines TRBV10-3 with TRBJ2-7; TRBD2 matches at 7 bases. V dropped 2 bases and J dropped 4; count of bases not matched to a gene: 8. CDR3 length: 15 amino acids. Germline CDR1 and CDR2: ENHRY and SYGVKD. This CDR3 reads CAISERGENRYEQYV. The DNA for the CDR3 is TGTGCCATCAGTGAGCGGGGGGAAAACAGGTACGAGCAGTACGTC.

This clonotype was picked up a small number of times. The J gene is TRBJ2-5, the V gene TRBV6-5, with D perhaps TRBD1 or TRBD2 (5 bases each). Trimming stripped 5 bases from V and 1 base from J, with 11 bases between. Germline V gives CDR1 MNHEY, CDR2 SVGAGI. The CDR3 loop spans 14 amino acids. In DNA, the CDR3 is TGTGCCAGCAGTCACTGGGACCGCCAAGAGACCCAGTACTTC. Amino acids: CASSHWDRQETQYF.

This clonotype came up a few times. This sequence joins TRBV6-5 and TRBJ1-1, with D unclear. The CDR3 consists of 13 residues. Trimming shortened V by 4 bases and J by 1 base, and 7 bases separated the two germline ends. In germline, CDR1 is MNHEY, CDR2 SVGAGI. In DNA, the CDR3 is TGTGCCAGCAGTTCCCTCAGGAACACTGAAGCTTTCTTT. Translated, it gives CASSSLRNTEAFF.

The J gene is TRBJ1-3, the V gene TRBV18, with TRBD1 as a possible D gene (5 bases). The germline V and J ends were trimmed by 4 bases and 0 bases, with 16 bases remaining between them. Per germline, CDR1 KGHSH and CDR2 LQKENI. The CDR3 runs 17 residues. The CDR3 spells CASSLSGKGSSGNTIYF. CDR3 sequence (DNA): TGTGCCAGCTCACTTTCCGGGAAGGGGTCCTCTGGAAACACCATATATTTT.

This clonotype was detected ten times or more. The chain joins TRBV7-6 to TRBJ2-1; D is perhaps TRBD1 (5 bases). Germline lookup yields CDR1 SGHVS and CDR2 FNYEAQ. Trimming cost V 1 base and J 9 bases, with 10 bases left between them. This CDR3 is built from 13 residues. The DNA of the CDR3 is TGTGCCAGCAGCTTAGGGGGCCTGGGTGAGCAGTTCTTC. Translated, it gives CASSLGGLGEQFF.

This clonotype was counted only a few times. The CDR3 here is CASSQDDRGRETQYF. As DNA, the CDR3 is TGTGCCAGCAGCCAAGATGACCGGGGTCGGGAGACCCAGTACTTC. V is TRBV3-1 and J is TRBJ2-5, with D perhaps matching TRBD2 (5 bases). The germline gives CDR1 LGHDT, CDR2 YNNKEL (reference sequence). V was clipped by 0 bases and J by 5 bases, with 13 bases between them. This CDR3 has 15 residues.

This chain connects TRBV12-3 or TRBV12-4 to TRBJ1-2; a possible D gene is TRBD1 (6 bases). This CDR3 has 15 amino acids. V lost 3 bases and J 4 bases, leaving 15 bases between the germline ends. CDR3 residues: CASSFLGGGVYGYTF. CDR3 bases: TGTGCCAGCAGTTTCTTAGGGGGAGGGGTCTATGGCTACACCTTC.

The chain employs TRBV20-1 and TRBJ2-5, with 7 nucleotides matching TRBD1. Germline CDR1 DFQATT, CDR2 SNEGSKA (reference sequence). CDR3 size: 12 residues. Trimming took 5 bases from V and 5 from J; bases not matched to a gene: 5. The CDR3 sequence: CSALTGPETQYF. Written as DNA, the CDR3 is TGCAGTGCTTTGACAGGGCCGGAGACCCAGTACTTC.

This clonotype turned up a few times. The V call is TRBV20-1, the J call TRBJ2-5; D is possibly TRBD1 (5 bases). The CDR3 length is 11 residues. Germline-derived CDR1 and CDR2 are DFQATT and SNEGSKA (reference sequence). V shed 2 bases and J shed 9 bases, with 10 bases lying between them. CDR3 region: CSARPGLAQYF. Written as DNA, the CDR3 is TGCAGTGCTAGACCAGGGCTGGCCCAGTACTTC.

Many counts were recorded for this clonotype. This chain uses TRBV7-2 with TRBJ2-3; D is perhaps TRBD1 (8 bases). Germline V CDR1 and CDR2: SGHTA, FQGNSA. The CDR3 is 14 residues long. Trimming removed 1 base from V and 5 bases from J, with 10 bases in between. The CDR3 region is CASSLDRGGDTQYF. The CDR3 DNA sequence: TGTGCCAGCAGCTTAGACAGGGGGGGAGATACGCAGTATTTT.

V is TRBV20-1 and J is TRBJ2-7; 11 positions agree with TRBD2. There are 16 residues in the CDR3. Germline assignment: CDR1 DFQATT and CDR2 SNEGSKA (reference sequence). V was clipped by 1 base and J by 4 bases; unmatched bases: 9. The CDR3 here is CSARGASGGSPYEQYV. CDR3 coding DNA: TGCAGTGCTAGAGGGGCTAGCGGGGGGTCACCTTACGAGCAGTACGTC.

The rearrangement links TRBV4-3 to TRBJ1-2, with 9 bases identical to TRBD1. The V gene end was trimmed by 4 bases and the J gene end by 5 bases; junction bases not matched to a gene: 11. Per the germline V gene, CDR1 is LGHNA and CDR2 is YSLEER. The CDR3 spans 16 residues. DNA for the CDR3: TGCGCCAGCAGCCTAGGGAACAGGGGGCACGGATATGGCTACACCTTC. It is translated as CASSLGNRGHGYGYTF.

This clonotype was recorded a few times. V and J are TRBV20-1 and TRBJ1-2; D is perhaps TRBD1 (5 bases). This CDR3 is 13 amino acids long. Looked up from germline, CDR1 is DFQATT and CDR2 is SNEGSKA (reference sequence). V shed 6 bases and J shed 4 bases, with 15 bases lying between them. CDR3 sequence (DNA): TGCAGTGCAGGGGAACAGGCCCTCTATGGCTACACCTTC. Amino acid sequence: CSAGEQALYGYTF.